This is a list of T cell receptor beta chains from one sample in a study of blood T cell repertoires in COVID-19. The protocol was immunoSEQ multiplex PCR, while the TCRdb copy is restricted to in-frame clones and leaves out a portion. The sample carries roughly 200,000 clones, around 86% recorded once. The sample was PBMCs or T cells enriched from blood (not recorded which). The source is a man aged 35 to 55 with acute COVID-19. Each CDR3 is given with its conserved first and last residue. The D gene is left open where the match is weak. Clone size is not always given. Where it is, it says once, few, many or a class for expanded clones.

.,TRBJ2-2,TRBV19,TRBD1,TGTGCCAGTGCCAGGGCGAGACAGGGGGGAACCGGGGAGCTGTTTTTT,CASARARQGGTGELFF
.,TRBJ1-2,TRBV5-1,.,TGCGCCAGCAGCTTGGGCATGACAGTAGTTAACTATGGCTACACCTTC,CASSLGMTVVNYGYTF
.,TRBJ2-7,TRBV6-5,TRBD2,TGTGCCAGCAGGTTGACCCGTCTAGCGGGCTACGAGCAGTACTTC,CASRLTRLAGYEQYF
.,TRBJ2-1,TRBV29-1,TRBD2,TGCAGCGTTGATCCAGCGGGAGCTCCTTCTGAGCAGTTCTTC,CSVDPAGAPSEQFF
.,TRBJ1-4,TRBV18,TRBD1,TGTGCCAGCTCTAACTCCGGGACAGTAAATGAAAAACTGTTTTTT,CASSNSGTVNEKLFF
once,TRBJ1-2,TRBV6-2/TRBV6-3,TRBD1,TGTGCCAGCAGTGCTACTCAGACAGGGGGTTACTATGGCTACACCTTC,CASSATQTGGYYGYTF
once,TRBJ2-3,TRBV7-3,TRBD2,TGTGCCAGCAGCCCCCGGGGTCGAGCGGGAGGGCGTGGAGATACGCAGTATTTT,CASSPRGRAGGRGDTQYF
.,TRBJ1-1,TRBV3-1/TRBV3-2,.,TGTGCCAGCAGTCGACGTTGGGGCGTAGCTTTCTTT,CASSRRWGVAFF
.,TRBJ1-1,TRBV6-5,.,TGTGCCAGCAGGGGTGGGCAGGGGCCCACTGAAGCTTTCTTT,CASRGGQGPTEAFF
.,TRBJ2-4,TRBV9,TRBD2,TGTGCCACCCGGACTAGCGGCGCTCCCAAAAACATTCAGTACTTC,CATRTSGAPKNIQYF
.,TRBJ2-3,TRBV23-1,.,TGCGCCACCACACCGGGACATATAAGCACAGATACGCAGTATTTT,CATTPGHISTDTQYF
.,TRBJ1-2,TRBV5-4,TRBD1,TGTGCCAGCAGCTTGGTCCCAGGGGGCGAGGATGGCTACACCTTC,CASSLVPGGEDGYTF
.,TRBJ2-1,TRBV3-1/TRBV3-2,TRBD2,TGTGCCAGCAGCCGACTAGCGGGGGCCTACAATGAGCAGTTCTTC,CASSRLAGAYNEQFF
.,TRBJ2-5,TRBV12-3/TRBV12-4,.,TGTGCCAGCAGTTGGACAGCTGAAGAGACCCAGTACTTC,CASSWTAEETQYF
.,TRBJ2-2,TRBV27,.,TGTGCCAGCAGTCGCGTCGGCACCGGGGAGCTGTTTTTT,CASSRVGTGELFF
few,TRBJ2-2,TRBV20-1,.,TGCAGTGCTAGTGGCCTCCCCGAGGGGGAGCTGTTTTTT,CSASGLPEGELFF
once,TRBJ1-1,TRBV5-4,.,TGTGCCAGCAGCTTGGATTTAGTAGCTTTCTTT,CASSLDLVAFF
.,TRBJ2-2,TRBV6-2/TRBV6-3,.,TGTGCCAGCAGCCGAGCGAGGGCCCGGACCGGGGAGCTGTTTTTT,CASSRARARTGELFF
.,TRBJ1-2,TRBV9,.,TGTGCCAGCAGCGCGGCACTAGCTAACTATGGCTACACCTTC,CASSAALANYGYTF
once,TRBJ2-7,TRBV6-5,.,TGTGCCAGCAGTTACGCGGACAGCCCCGGTTACGAGCAGTACTTC,CASSYADSPGYEQYF
few,TRBJ1-2,TRBV10-2,.,TGCGCCAGCAGCCTCACAGGCAACTATGGCTACACCTTC,CASSLTGNYGYTF
.,TRBJ2-3,TRBV9,.,TGTGCCAGCAGCGTACAGGAAGCCACAGATACGCAGTATTTT,CASSVQEATDTQYF
.,TRBJ2-1,TRBV7-3,TRBD1,TGTGCCAGCAGTCAAACGGGACAGGGGGCTATAAGCTCCTACAATGAGCAGTTCTTC,CASSQTGQGAISSYNEQFF
.,TRBJ2-1,TRBV6-5,TRBD2,TGTGCCAGCAGTTACCAGCTAGCGGGAGGGACAGAGCAGTTCTTC,CASSYQLAGGTEQFF
once,TRBJ1-1,TRBV29-1,.,TGCAGCGTTACTACCAGGGCCCAGCGAAACACTGAAGCTTTCTTT,CSVTTRAQRNTEAFF
.,TRBJ2-7,TRBV28,.,TGTGCCAGTCGAGCGGCACTCTACGAGCAGTACTTC,CASRAALYEQYF